This TCR beta chain comes out of a study of OX40 agonist ivuxolimab in advanced cancers. Study-level information: The dose of intravenous ivuxolimab that patients received every 2 weeks ranged from 0.01 to 10 mg/kg.

General study results and limits: The 0.1-3.0 mg/kg partial responders had among the lowest clonal expansion. At 0.1 to 3.0 mg/kg, clonal expansion of CD4+ and CD8+ blood T cells had occurred by week 6.

Here immunoSEQ multiplex PCR was the method, and the copy in TCRdb shows in-frame clones only, minus some. Counted here are tens of thousands of clones, 90% to 95% occurring once; the ten biggest clones make up approximately 0.7%. J was trimmed by 5 bases and V by 0 bases; bases with no gene match: 16. Germline CDR1 reads LGHNA; CDR2 reads YSLEER. The CDR3 is 18 residues long. As to this clone: Its antigen remains unknown.

The investigators sampled blood at baseline, at cycle 4 day 1, and at cycle 7 day 1. This specimen consisted of CD4+ or CD8+ T cells sorted from blood, obtained in a trial of the OX40 agonist ivuxolimab. The receptor comes from an adult with an advanced solid tumor such as melanoma, head and neck, liver or kidney cancer. The chain has TRBV4-3 and TRBJ2-7; 7 bases match TRBD2. In nucleotides, the CDR3 is TGCGCCAGCAGCCAAGATCGGAACCTTGGCGAGGGACTACACGAGCAGTACTTC. Encoded protein: CASSQDRNLGEGLHEQYF.